The next 2 T cell receptor beta chains were all read from a single sample in a study of blood T cell repertoires in COVID-19. TCRdb's copy holds only in-frame clones and misses some; the assay was immunoSEQ multiplex PCR. The data show fewer than 200,000 clones, about 83% seen once. The source material was peripheral blood. The receptor source for this set is a middle-aged man who had recovered from COVID-19.

The chain uses TRBV4-1 and TRBJ2-7; 11 nucleotides align to TRBD2. V gave up 3 bases and J gave up 7 bases; unmatched junction bases: 8. This CDR3 spans 15 amino acids. CDR1 and CDR2 from the germline V gene are MGHRA and YSYEKL. This CDR3 is CASSHTSGSVKEQYF. The CDR3 DNA reads TGCGCCAGCAGCCACACTAGCGGGAGCGTGAAAGAGCAGTACTTC.

The V call is TRBV11-3, the J call TRBJ2-3; D is perhaps TRBD2 (5 bases). V was pared by 5 bases and J by 1 base, with 13 bases between. CDR3 length equals 15 residues. Germline CDR1 SGHNT, CDR2 YENEEA. CDR3 amino acids: CASSRPYGGTDTQYF. In DNA form, the CDR3 reads TGTGCCAGCAGCCGACCGTACGGGGGCACAGATACGCAGTATTTT.